The TCR beta chain described here comes from a study of early T cells in non-severe SARS-CoV-2 infection. Looking at the study overall: The chains were unpaired, and the sequenced material was bulk RNA from unsorted whole blood.

Study findings and constraints: Anti-spike CD8 responses were favored in VDJdb matching, and private and CD4 specificities were missed.

Between the trimmed V and J ends, which lost 7 bases and 2 bases, there was a span of 8 bases. This CDR3 is built from 13 residues. Germline-derived CDR1 and CDR2 are WSHSY and SAAADI. Attachment of unique molecular identifiers was made to individual cDNA molecules. TCRdb recomputed calls from the 5' RACE reads with MiXCR, one row per CDR3 protein. The table has nearly 70,000 distinct CDR3 sequences, roughly 4.8% seen once. This clonotype has at least ten counts. Its antigen is not known. Sequenced material: whole blood, taken at baseline. This receptor was identified in an adult who was a healthcare worker with PCR-confirmed SARS-CoV-2 infection or an uninfected control (not recorded which). The donor label of this sample is uncertain. This rearrangement joins TRBV10-2 to TRBJ1-4; D gene uncertain. As DNA, the CDR3 is TGCGCCAGCATGAGAGGGACTAATGAAAAACTGTTTTTT. Protein product: CASMRGTNEKLFF.